The clone carrying this T cell receptor (beta chain) was seen ten or more times. The data derive from a study of Graves' ophthalmopathy and Graves' hyperthyroidism. Amplifying from RNA transcripts, the study obtained TCR beta CDR3 regions. HTBI primers were employed in first-round RT-PCR, then a second-round multiplex PCR followed. TCRdb ran MiXCR on the multiplex PCR reads and lists one entry per CDR3 protein. The table has roughly 400,000 distinct CDR3 sequences, roughly 14% seen once. This clonotype originated in a young woman with stable Graves' hyperthyroidism. Sequenced sample: peripheral blood.

DNA for the CDR3: TGTGCCAGCAGTTACAGGACAGGCCCTAGCTCTGGAAACACCATATATTTT. Encoded protein: CASSYRTGPSSGNTIYF. J is TRBJ1-3 and V is TRBV6-5; 7 positions agree with TRBD1. V gave up 2 bases and J gave up 0 bases; unmatched junction bases: 7. The CDR3 length is 17 residues. The germline V gene has CDR1 MNHEY and CDR2 SVGAGI.